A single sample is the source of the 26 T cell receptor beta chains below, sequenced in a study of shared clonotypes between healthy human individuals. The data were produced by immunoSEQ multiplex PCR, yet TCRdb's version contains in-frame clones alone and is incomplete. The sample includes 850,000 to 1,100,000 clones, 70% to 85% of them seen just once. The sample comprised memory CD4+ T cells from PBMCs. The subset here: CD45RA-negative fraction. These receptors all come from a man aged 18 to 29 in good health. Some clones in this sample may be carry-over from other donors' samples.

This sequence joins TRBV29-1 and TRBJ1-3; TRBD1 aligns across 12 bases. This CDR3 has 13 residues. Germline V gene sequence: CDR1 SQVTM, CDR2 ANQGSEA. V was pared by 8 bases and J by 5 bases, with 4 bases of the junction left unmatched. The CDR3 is CSTRDRGRNTIYF. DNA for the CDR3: TGCAGCACGCGGGACAGGGGGCGAAACACCATATATTTT.

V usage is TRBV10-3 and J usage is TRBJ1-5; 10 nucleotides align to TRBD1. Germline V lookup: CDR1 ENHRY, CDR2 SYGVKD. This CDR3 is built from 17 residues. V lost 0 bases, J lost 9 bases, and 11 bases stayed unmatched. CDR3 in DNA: TGTGCCATCAGTGAGTCGGTGATGGGACAGGGGTATCGGCCCCAGCATTTT. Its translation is CAISESVMGQGYRPQHF.

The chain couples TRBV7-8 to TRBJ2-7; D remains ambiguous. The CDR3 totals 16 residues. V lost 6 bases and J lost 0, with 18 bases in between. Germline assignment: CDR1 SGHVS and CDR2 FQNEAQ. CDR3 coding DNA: TGTGCCAGCAGTCAAAAGGACGGATCCAGCTCCTACGAGCAGTACTTC. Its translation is CASSQKDGSSSYEQYF.

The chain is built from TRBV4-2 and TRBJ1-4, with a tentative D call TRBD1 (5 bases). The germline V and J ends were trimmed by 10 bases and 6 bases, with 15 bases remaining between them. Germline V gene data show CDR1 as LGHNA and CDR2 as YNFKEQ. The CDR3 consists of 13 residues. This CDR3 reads CATGGGVDEKLFF. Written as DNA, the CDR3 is TGTGCCACTGGGGGAGGGGTTGATGAAAAACTGTTTTTT.

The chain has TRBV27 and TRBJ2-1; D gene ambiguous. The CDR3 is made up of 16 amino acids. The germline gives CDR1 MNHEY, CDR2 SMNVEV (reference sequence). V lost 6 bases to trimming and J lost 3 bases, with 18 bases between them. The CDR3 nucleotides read TGTGCCAGCAGGCCGACGGGCTCTCAGTACTACAATGAGCAGTTCTTC. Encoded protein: CASRPTGSQYYNEQFF.

The CDR3 nucleotides read TGCGCCAGCAGCGAGCGGTTGGGACAGGGGAGAGAGCAGTACTTC. Protein: CASSERLGQGREQYF. This chain joins TRBV5-1 and TRBJ2-7, with 10 positions matching TRBD1. The CDR3 has 15 amino acids. The germline gives CDR1 SGHRS, CDR2 YFSETQ. V lost 4 bases and J lost 7; bases outside the gene matches: 11.

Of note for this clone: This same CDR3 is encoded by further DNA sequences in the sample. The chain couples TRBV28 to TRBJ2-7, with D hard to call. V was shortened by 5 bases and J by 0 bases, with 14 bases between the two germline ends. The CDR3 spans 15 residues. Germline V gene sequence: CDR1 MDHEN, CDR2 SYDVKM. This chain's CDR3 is CASSPSGYTSYEQYF. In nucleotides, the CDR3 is TGTGCCAGCAGTCCTAGTGGCTACACCTCCTACGAGCAGTACTTC.

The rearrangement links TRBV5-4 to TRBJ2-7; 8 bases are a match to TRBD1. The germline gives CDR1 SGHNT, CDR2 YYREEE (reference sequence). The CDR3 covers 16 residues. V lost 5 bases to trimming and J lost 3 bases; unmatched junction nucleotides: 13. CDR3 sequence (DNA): TGTGCCAGCAGTCTGACCGGGACAGGTGCGAGCTACGAGCAGTACTTC. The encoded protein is CASSLTGTGASYEQYF.

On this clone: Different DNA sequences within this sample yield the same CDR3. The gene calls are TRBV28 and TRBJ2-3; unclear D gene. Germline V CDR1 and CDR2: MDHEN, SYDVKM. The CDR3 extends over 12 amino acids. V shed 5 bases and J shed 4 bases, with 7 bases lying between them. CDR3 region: CASSLGADTQYF. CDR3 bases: TGTGCCAGCAGTCTAGGTGCAGATACGCAGTATTTT.

This CDR3 reads CASSLIRDSEQFF. The CDR3 DNA follows: TGTGCCAGCAGCTTAATTCGAGACAGTGAGCAGTTCTTC. The rearrangement joins TRBV7-3 to TRBJ2-1; D is possibly TRBD1 (5 bases). This CDR3 is built from 13 residues. Germline CDR1 reads SGHTA; CDR2 reads FQGTGA. V was pared by 1 base and J by 9 bases, with 10 bases between.

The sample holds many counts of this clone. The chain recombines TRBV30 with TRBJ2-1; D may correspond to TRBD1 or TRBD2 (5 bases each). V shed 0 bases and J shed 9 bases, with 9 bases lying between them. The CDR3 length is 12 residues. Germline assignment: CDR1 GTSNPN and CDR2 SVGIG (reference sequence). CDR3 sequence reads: CAWSVWGSEQFF. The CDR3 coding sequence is TGTGCCTGGAGTGTATGGGGGAGTGAGCAGTTCTTC.

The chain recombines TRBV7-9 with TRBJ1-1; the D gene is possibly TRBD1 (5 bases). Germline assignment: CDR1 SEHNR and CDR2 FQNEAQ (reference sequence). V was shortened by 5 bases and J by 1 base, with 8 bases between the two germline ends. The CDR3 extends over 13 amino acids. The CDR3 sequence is CASSRGWNTEAFF. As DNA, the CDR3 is TGTGCCAGCAGCAGGGGTTGGAACACTGAAGCTTTCTTT. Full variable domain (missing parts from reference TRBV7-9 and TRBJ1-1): DTGVSQNPRHKITKRGQNVTFRCDPISEHNRLYWYRQTLGQGPEFLTYFQNEAQLEKSRLLSDRFSAERPKGSFSTLEIQRTEQGDSAMYLCASSRGWNTEAFFGQGTRLTVV.

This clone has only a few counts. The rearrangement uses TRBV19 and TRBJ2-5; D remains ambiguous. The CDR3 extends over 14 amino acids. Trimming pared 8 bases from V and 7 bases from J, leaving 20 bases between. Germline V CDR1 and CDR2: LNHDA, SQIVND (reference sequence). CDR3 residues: CASQKSDRTGTQYF. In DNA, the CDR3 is TGTGCCAGTCAAAAATCGGATAGAACGGGGACCCAGTACTTC.

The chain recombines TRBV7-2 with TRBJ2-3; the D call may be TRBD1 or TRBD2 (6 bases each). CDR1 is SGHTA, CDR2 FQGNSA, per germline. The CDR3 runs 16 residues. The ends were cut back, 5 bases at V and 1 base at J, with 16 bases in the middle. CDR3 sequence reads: CASSPQGGTRTDTQYF. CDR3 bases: TGTGCCAGCAGCCCGCAGGGCGGGACACGCACAGATACGCAGTATTTT.

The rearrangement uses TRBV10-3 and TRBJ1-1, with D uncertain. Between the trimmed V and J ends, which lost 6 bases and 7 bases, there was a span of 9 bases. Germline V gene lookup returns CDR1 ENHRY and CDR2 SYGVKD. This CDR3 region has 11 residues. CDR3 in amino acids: CAIRAANEAFF. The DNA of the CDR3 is TGTGCCATCAGGGCAGCCAATGAAGCTTTCTTT.

The CDR3 nucleotides are TGCGCCAGCAGCTTGGCGCAGCCATCCTATGGCTACACCTTC. It yields the protein CASSLAQPSYGYTF. The chain carries TRBV5-1 and TRBJ1-2; D call uncertain. CDR3 size: 14 residues. The V gene's germline CDR1 is SGHRS and CDR2 YFSETQ. Trimming removed 0 bases from V and 4 bases from J, with 10 bases in between.

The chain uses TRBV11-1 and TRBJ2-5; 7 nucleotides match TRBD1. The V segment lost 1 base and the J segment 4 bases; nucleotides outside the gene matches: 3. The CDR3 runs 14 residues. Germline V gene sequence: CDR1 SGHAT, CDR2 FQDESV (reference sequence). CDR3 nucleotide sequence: TGTGCCAGCAGCTTAGGGGACAGACTAGAGACCCAGTACTTC. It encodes CASSLGDRLETQYF.

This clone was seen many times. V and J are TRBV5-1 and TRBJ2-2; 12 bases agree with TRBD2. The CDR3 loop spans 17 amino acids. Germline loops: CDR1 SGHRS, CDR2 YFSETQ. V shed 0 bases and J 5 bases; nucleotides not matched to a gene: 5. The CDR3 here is CASSLETSGRRTGELFF. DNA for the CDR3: TGCGCCAGCAGCTTGGAGACTAGCGGGAGAAGAACCGGGGAGCTGTTTTTT.

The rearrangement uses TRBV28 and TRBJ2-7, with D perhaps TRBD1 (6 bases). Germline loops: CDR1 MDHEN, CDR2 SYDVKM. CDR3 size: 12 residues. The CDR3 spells CASITGFSEQYF. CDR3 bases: TGTGCGTCGATAACAGGGTTTTCCGAGCAGTACTTC.

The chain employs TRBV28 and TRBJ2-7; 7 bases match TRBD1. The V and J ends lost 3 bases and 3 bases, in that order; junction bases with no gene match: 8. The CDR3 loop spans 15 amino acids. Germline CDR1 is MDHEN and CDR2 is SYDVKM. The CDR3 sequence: CASSFILGQLYEQYF. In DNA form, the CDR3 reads TGTGCCAGCAGTTTTATCTTGGGACAGCTCTACGAGCAGTACTTC.

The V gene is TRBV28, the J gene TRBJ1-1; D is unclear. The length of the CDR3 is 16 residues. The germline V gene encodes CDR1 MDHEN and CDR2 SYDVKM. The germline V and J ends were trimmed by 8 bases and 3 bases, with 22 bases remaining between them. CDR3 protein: CASLKVQIISDTEAFF. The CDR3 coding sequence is TGTGCCAGCTTAAAGGTGCAGATCATATCGGACACTGAAGCTTTCTTT.

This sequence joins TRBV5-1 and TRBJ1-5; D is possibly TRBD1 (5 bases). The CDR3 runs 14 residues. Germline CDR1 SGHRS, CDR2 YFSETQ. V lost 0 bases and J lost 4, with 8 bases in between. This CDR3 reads CASSLGQPNQPQHF. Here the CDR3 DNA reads TGCGCCAGCAGCTTGGGACAGCCTAATCAGCCCCAGCATTTT.

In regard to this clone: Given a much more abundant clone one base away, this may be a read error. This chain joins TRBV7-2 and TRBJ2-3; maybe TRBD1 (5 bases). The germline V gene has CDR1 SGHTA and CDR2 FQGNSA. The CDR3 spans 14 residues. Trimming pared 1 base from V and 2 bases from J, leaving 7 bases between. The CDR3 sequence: CASSLGTYTDTQYF. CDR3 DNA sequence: TGTGCCAGCAGCTTAGGGACATACACAGATACGCAGTATTTT.

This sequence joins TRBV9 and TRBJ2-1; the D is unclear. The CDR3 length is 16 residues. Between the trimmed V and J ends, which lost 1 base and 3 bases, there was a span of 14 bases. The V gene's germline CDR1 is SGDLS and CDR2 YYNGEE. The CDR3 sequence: CASSVTAFVGYNEQFF. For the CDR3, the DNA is TGTGCCAGCAGCGTAACAGCGTTTGTGGGCTACAATGAGCAGTTCTTC.

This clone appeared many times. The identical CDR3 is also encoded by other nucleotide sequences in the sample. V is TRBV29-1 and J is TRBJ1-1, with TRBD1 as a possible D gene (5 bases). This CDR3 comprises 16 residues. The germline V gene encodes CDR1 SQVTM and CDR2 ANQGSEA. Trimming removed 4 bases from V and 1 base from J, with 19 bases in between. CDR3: CSVGAGWGMENTEAFF. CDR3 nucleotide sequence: TGCAGCGTTGGAGCAGGGTGGGGTATGGAGAACACTGAAGCTTTCTTT. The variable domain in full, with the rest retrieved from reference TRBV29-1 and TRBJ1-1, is SAVISQKPSRDICQRGTSLTIQCQVDSQVTMMFWYRQQPGQSLTLIATANQGSEATYESGFVIDKFPISRPNLTFSTLTVSNMSPEDSSIYLCSVGAGWGMENTEAFFGQGTRLTVV.

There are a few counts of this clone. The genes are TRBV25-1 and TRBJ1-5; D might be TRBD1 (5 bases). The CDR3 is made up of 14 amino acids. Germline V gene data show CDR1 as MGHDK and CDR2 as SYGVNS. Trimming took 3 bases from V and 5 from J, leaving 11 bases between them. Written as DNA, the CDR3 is TGTGCCAGCAGTGAGTGGACATCCCATCAGCCCCAGCATTTT. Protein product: CASSEWTSHQPQHF.